The entry below describes one T cell receptor beta chain. Assay: immunoSEQ multiplex PCR; the TCRdb copy retains only in-frame clones and omits some. The table has around 35,000 clones, 80% to 90% seen once. The CDR3 totals 15 residues. V dropped 1 base and J dropped 0 bases, with 8 bases sitting between them. CDR1 and CDR2 from the germline V gene are SGHTA and FQGTGA. The sample originates from a study of blood T cell repertoires in COVID-19. The sequenced sample was peripheral blood. This TCR came from a human donor in a cohort sampled during active COVID-19. V gene TRBV7-3 combines with J gene TRBJ2-3, with unresolved D. CDR3 sequence: CASSLSPHSTDTQYF. CDR3 in DNA: TGTGCCAGCAGCTTAAGTCCACACAGCACAGATACGCAGTATTTT. Together with reference TRBV7-3 and TRBJ2-3, the CDR3 gives the full variable domain: GAGVSQTPSNKVTEKGKYVELRCDPISGHTALYWYRQSLGQGPEFLIYFQGTGAADDSGLPNDRFFAVRPEGSVSTLKIQRTERGDSAVYLCASSLSPHSTDTQYFGPGTRLTVL.